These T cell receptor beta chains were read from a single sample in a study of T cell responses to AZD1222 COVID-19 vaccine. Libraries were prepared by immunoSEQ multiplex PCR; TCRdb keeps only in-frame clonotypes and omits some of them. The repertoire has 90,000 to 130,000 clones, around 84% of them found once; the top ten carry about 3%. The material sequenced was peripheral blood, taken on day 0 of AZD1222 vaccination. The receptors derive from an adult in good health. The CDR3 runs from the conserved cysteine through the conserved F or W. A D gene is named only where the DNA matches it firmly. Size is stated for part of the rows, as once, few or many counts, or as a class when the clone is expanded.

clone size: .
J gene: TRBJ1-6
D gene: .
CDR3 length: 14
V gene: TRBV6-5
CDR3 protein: CASRQGGKNSPLHF
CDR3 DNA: TGTGCCAGCAGACAGGGAGGCAAGAATTCACCCCTCCACTTT

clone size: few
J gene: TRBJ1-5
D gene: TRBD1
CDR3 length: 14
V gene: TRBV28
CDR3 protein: CASSPGQFNQPQHF
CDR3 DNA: TGTGCCAGCAGTCCGGGACAGTTCAATCAGCCCCAGCATTTT

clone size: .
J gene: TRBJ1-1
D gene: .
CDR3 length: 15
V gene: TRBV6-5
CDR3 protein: CASSPGGMGHTEAFF
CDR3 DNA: TGTGCCAGCAGTCCCGGGGGGATGGGGCACACTGAAGCTTTCTTT

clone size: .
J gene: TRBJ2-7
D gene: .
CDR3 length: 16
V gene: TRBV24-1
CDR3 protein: CATSDLTTWGTYGQYF
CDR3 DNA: TGTGCCACCAGTGATTTGACCACATGGGGGACCTACGGGCAGTACTTC

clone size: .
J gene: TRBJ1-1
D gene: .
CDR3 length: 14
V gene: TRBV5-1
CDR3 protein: CASRATYLNTEAFF
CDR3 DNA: TGCGCCAGCAGAGCGACGTACTTGAACACTGAAGCTTTCTTT

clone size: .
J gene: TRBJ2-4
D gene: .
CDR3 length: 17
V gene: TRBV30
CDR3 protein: CACTKDEGPLAKNIQYF
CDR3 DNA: TGTGCCTGTACCAAAGACGAGGGGCCGCTAGCCAAAAACATTCAGTACTTC

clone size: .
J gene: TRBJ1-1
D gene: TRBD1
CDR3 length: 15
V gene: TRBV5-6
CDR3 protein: CASSLGGRGLTEAFF
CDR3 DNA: TGTGCCAGCAGCTTAGGGGGCAGGGGGCTTACTGAAGCTTTCTTT

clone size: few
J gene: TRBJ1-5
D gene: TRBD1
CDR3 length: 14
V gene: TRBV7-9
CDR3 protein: CASSLQGGSQPQHF
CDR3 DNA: TGTGCCAGCAGCTTACAGGGGGGGTCTCAGCCCCAGCATTTT

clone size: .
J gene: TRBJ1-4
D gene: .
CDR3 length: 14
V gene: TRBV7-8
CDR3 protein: CASSPSETNEKLFF
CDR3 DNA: TGTGCCAGCAGCCCAAGCGAAACTAATGAAAAACTGTTTTTT

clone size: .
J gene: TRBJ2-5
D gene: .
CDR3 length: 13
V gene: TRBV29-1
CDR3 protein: CSAQRTDRETQYF
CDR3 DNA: TGCAGCGCTCAACGGACGGACCGGGAGACCCAGTACTTC

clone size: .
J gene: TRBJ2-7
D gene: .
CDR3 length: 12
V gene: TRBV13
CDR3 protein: CASSEQGYEQYF
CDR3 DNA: TGTGCCAGCAGCGAACAGGGTTACGAGCAGTACTTC

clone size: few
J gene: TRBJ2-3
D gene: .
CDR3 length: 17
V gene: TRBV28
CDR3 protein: CASSLEGAGGHTDTQYF
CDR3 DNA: TGTGCCAGCAGTTTAGAGGGGGCGGGGGGCCACACAGATACGCAGTATTTT

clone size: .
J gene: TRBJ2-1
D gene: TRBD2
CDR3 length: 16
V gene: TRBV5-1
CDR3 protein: CASSFPASGGANEQFF
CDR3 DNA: TGCGCCAGCAGCTTCCCTGCTAGCGGGGGGGCGAATGAGCAGTTCTTC

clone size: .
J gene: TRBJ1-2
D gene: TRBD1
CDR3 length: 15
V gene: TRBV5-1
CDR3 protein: CASSLVGQGAGQYTF
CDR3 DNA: TGCGCCAGCAGCTTGGTCGGACAGGGGGCAGGGCAATACACCTTC

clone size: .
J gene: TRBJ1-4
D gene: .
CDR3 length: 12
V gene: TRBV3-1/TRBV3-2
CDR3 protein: CASSVRADSLFF
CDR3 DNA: TGTGCCAGCAGCGTACGGGCCGATTCTCTGTTTTTT

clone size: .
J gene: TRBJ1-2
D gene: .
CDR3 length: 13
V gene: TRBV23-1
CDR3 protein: CASRKQGGYGYTF
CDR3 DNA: TGCGCCAGCAGAAAACAGGGTGGGTATGGCTACACCTTC

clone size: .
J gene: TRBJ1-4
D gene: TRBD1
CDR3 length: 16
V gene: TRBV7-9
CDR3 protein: CASSLWPGQGVEKLFF
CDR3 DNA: TGTGCCAGCAGCCTATGGCCGGGACAGGGAGTTGAAAAACTGTTTTTT

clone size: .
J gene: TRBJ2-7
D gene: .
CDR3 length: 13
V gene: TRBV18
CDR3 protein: CASSPPFIKEQYF
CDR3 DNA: TGTGCCAGCTCACCACCCTTTATCAAGGAGCAGTACTTC

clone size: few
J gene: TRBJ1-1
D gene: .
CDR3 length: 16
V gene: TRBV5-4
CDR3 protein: CASSLAARQTNTEAFF
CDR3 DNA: TGTGCCAGCAGCTTGGCAGCTCGGCAGACGAACACTGAAGCTTTCTTT

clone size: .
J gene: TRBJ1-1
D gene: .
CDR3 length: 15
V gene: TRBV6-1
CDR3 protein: CASSDQAGGNTEAFF
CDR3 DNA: TGTGCCAGCAGTGACCAGGCGGGGGGGAACACTGAAGCTTTCTTT

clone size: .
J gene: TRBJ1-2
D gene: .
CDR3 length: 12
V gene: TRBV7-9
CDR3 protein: CASSTQGGGYTF
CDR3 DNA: TGTGCCAGCAGCACTCAGGGTGGGGGCTACACCTTC

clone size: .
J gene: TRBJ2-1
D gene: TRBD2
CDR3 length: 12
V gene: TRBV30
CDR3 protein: CASSGGGNEQFF
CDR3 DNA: TGTGCCTCTAGCGGGGGCGGGAATGAGCAGTTCTTC

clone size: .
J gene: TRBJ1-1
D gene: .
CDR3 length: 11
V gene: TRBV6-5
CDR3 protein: CASSRGAEAFF
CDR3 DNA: TGTGCCAGCAGTCGTGGGGCTGAAGCTTTCTTT

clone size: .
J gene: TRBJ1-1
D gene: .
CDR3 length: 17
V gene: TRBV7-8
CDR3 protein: CASSLPTWRQGSTEAFF
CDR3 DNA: TGTGCCAGCAGCTTACCGACCTGGCGGCAGGGAAGCACTGAAGCTTTCTTT

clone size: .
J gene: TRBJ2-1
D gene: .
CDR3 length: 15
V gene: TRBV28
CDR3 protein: CASSFYGVAGNEQFF
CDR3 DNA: TGTGCCAGCAGTTTTTATGGTGTTGCCGGCAATGAGCAGTTCTTC

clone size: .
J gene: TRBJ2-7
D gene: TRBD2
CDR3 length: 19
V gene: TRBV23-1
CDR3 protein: CASSQSPTQEREGYYEQYF
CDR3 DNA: TGCGCCAGCAGTCAATCCCCGACCCAGGAAAGGGAGGGTTACTACGAGCAGTACTTC

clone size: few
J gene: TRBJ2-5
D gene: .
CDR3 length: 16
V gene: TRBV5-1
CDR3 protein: CASAPGSGPTGETQYF
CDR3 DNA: TGCGCCTCAGCTCCCGGATCGGGGCCCACCGGGGAGACCCAGTACTTC

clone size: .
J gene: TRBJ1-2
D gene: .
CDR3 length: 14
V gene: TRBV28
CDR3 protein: CASKVGEINYGYTF
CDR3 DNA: TGTGCCAGCAAGGTGGGGGAGATTAACTATGGCTACACCTTC

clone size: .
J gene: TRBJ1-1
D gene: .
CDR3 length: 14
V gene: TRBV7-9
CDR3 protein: CASSSWTANTEAFF
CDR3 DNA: TGTGCCAGCAGCTCCTGGACAGCGAACACTGAAGCTTTCTTT

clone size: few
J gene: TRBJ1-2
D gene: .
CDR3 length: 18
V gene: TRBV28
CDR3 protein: CASSLLEAFRFGHYGYTF
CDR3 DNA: TGTGCCAGCAGTTTATTGGAGGCCTTCAGGTTTGGGCACTATGGCTACACCTTC

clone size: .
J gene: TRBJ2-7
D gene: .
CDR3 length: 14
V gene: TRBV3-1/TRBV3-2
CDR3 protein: CASSQVRGWAEQYF
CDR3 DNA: TGTGCCAGCAGCCAGGTCAGGGGATGGGCCGAGCAGTACTTC

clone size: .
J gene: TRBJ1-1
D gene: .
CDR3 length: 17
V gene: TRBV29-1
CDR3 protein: CSVGPLRLKDRNTEAFF
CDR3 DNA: TGCAGCGTCGGCCCGCTACGACTCAAGGACAGGAACACTGAAGCTTTCTTT

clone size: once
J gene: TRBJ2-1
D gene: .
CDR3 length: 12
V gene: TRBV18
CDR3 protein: CASSPKGNEQFF
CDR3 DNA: TGTGCCAGCTCACCGAAAGGCAATGAGCAGTTCTTC

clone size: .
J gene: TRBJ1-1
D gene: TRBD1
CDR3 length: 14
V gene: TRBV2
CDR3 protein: CASTGQGGTTEAFF
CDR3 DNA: TGTGCCAGCACCGGACAGGGGGGCACCACTGAAGCTTTCTTT

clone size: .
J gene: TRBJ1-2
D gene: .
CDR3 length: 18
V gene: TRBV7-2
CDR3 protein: CASSLKSGGTGGYYGYTF
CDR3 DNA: TGTGCCAGCAGCTTAAAGTCTGGAGGGACCGGGGGTTACTATGGCTACACCTTC

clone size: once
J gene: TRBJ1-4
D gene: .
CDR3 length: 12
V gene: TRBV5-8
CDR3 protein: CAWGTAAEKLFF
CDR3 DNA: TGTGCCTGGGGGACTGCGGCCGAAAAACTGTTTTTT

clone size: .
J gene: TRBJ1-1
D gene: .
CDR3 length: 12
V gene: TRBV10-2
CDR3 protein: CASTDAKSGAFF
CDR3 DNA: TGCGCCAGCACGGACGCCAAAAGCGGAGCTTTCTTT

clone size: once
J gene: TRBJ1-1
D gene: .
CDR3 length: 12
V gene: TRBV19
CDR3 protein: CASSIGIDEAFF
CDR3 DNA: TGTGCCAGTAGTATAGGGATTGATGAAGCTTTCTTT

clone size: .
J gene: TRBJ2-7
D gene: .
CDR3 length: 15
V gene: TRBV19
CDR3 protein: CASRNTNQGRYEQYF
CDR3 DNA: TGTGCCAGTAGAAACACCAACCAGGGGCGGTACGAGCAGTACTTC

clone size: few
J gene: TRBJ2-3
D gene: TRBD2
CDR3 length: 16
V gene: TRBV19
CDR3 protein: CASSTRSGGASDTQYF
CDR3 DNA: TGTGCCAGTAGTACCCGCAGCGGGGGGGCCTCAGATACGCAGTATTTT

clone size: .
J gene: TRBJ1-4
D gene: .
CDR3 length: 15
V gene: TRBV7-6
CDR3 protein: CASSPRPGLNEKLFF
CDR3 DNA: TGTGCCAGCAGCCCGCGACCCGGACTTAATGAAAAACTGTTTTTT

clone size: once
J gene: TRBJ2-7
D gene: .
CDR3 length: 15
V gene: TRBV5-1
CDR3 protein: CASQVEQPGRYEQYF
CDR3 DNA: TGCGCCAGCCAGGTGGAACAACCGGGACGCTACGAGCAGTACTTC

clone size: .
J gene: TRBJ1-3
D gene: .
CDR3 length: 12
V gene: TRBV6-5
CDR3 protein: CASTGSGNTIYF
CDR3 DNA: TGTGCCAGCACGGGCTCTGGAAACACCATATATTTT

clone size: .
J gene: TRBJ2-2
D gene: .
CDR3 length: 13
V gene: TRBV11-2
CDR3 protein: CASSLWGTGELFF
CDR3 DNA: TGTGCCAGCAGCTTATGGGGCACCGGGGAGCTGTTTTTT

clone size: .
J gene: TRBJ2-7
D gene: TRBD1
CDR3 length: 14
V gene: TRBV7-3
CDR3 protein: CASSPTGNDYEQYF
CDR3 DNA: TGTGCCAGCAGCCCGACAGGGAACGACTACGAGCAGTACTTC

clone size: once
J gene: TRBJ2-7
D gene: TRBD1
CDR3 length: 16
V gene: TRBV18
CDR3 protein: CASSGQTGGNAYEQYF
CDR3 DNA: TGTGCCAGCTCAGGGCAGACAGGGGGAAACGCCTACGAGCAGTACTTC

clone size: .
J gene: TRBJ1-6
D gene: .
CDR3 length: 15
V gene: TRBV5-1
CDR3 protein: CASSPQGGDNSPLHF
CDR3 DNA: TGCGCCAGCAGCCCTCAGGGTGGCGATAATTCACCCCTCCACTTT

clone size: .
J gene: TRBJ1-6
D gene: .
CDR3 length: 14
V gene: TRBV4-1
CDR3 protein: CASSQGPRGPTLHF
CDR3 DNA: TGCGCCAGCAGCCAAGGACCTCGGGGGCCAACCCTCCACTTT

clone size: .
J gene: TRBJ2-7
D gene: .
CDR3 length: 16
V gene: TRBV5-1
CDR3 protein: CASSLASGQLNYEQYF
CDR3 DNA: TGCGCCAGCAGCTTGGCCTCCGGACAGCTAAACTACGAGCAGTACTTC

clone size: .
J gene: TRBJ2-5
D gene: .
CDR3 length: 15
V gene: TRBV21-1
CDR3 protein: CASSKVWGAKETQYF
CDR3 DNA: TGTGCCAGCAGCAAAGTCTGGGGGGCGAAAGAGACCCAGTACTTC